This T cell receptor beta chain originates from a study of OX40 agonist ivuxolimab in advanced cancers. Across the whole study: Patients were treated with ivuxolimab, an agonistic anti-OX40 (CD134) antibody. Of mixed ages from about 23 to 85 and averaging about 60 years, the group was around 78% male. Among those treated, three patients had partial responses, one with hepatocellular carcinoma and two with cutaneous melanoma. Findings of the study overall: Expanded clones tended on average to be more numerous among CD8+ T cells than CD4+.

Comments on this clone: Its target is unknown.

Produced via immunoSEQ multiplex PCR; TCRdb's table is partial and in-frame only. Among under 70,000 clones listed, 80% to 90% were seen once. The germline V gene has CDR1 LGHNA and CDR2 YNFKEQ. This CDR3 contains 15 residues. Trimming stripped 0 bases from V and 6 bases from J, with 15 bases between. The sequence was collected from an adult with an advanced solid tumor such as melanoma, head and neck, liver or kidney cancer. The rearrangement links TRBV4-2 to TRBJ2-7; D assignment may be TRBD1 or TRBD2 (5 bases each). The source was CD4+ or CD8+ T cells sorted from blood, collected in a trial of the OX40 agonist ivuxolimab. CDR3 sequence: CASSQDVGPGGEQYF. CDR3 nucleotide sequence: TGTGCCAGCAGCCAAGATGTGGGGCCTGGGGGCGAGCAGTACTTC.